This T cell receptor (beta chain) was documented in a study of blood T cells in healthy people across ages. Using a J-beta primer mix together with a sample-barcoded 5' primer, a second PCR was run for roughly 7 to 11 cycles. TCRdb re-called the 5' RACE reads through MiXCR, storing one row per CDR3 protein. The data hold more than 750,000 distinct CDR3 sequences, with approximately 32% observed a single time. CDR3 length: 16 amino acids. Germline V CDR1 and CDR2: SGHTA, FQGNSA. The sample also formed part of further work on T cells of mothers and their children.

The sequencing sample was made of blood. The receptor's source is a woman between 35 and 50 years old in good health. This chain links TRBV7-2 with TRBJ2-7, with a weak D call TRBD1 (6 bases). The J call is in doubt because the DNA end fits TRBJ2-5 better. The CDR3 DNA follows: TGTGCCAGCAGCTCCAGCAGCTGGGGGCGAGGGGCGACCCAGTACTTC. It codes for CASSSSSWGRGATQYF.